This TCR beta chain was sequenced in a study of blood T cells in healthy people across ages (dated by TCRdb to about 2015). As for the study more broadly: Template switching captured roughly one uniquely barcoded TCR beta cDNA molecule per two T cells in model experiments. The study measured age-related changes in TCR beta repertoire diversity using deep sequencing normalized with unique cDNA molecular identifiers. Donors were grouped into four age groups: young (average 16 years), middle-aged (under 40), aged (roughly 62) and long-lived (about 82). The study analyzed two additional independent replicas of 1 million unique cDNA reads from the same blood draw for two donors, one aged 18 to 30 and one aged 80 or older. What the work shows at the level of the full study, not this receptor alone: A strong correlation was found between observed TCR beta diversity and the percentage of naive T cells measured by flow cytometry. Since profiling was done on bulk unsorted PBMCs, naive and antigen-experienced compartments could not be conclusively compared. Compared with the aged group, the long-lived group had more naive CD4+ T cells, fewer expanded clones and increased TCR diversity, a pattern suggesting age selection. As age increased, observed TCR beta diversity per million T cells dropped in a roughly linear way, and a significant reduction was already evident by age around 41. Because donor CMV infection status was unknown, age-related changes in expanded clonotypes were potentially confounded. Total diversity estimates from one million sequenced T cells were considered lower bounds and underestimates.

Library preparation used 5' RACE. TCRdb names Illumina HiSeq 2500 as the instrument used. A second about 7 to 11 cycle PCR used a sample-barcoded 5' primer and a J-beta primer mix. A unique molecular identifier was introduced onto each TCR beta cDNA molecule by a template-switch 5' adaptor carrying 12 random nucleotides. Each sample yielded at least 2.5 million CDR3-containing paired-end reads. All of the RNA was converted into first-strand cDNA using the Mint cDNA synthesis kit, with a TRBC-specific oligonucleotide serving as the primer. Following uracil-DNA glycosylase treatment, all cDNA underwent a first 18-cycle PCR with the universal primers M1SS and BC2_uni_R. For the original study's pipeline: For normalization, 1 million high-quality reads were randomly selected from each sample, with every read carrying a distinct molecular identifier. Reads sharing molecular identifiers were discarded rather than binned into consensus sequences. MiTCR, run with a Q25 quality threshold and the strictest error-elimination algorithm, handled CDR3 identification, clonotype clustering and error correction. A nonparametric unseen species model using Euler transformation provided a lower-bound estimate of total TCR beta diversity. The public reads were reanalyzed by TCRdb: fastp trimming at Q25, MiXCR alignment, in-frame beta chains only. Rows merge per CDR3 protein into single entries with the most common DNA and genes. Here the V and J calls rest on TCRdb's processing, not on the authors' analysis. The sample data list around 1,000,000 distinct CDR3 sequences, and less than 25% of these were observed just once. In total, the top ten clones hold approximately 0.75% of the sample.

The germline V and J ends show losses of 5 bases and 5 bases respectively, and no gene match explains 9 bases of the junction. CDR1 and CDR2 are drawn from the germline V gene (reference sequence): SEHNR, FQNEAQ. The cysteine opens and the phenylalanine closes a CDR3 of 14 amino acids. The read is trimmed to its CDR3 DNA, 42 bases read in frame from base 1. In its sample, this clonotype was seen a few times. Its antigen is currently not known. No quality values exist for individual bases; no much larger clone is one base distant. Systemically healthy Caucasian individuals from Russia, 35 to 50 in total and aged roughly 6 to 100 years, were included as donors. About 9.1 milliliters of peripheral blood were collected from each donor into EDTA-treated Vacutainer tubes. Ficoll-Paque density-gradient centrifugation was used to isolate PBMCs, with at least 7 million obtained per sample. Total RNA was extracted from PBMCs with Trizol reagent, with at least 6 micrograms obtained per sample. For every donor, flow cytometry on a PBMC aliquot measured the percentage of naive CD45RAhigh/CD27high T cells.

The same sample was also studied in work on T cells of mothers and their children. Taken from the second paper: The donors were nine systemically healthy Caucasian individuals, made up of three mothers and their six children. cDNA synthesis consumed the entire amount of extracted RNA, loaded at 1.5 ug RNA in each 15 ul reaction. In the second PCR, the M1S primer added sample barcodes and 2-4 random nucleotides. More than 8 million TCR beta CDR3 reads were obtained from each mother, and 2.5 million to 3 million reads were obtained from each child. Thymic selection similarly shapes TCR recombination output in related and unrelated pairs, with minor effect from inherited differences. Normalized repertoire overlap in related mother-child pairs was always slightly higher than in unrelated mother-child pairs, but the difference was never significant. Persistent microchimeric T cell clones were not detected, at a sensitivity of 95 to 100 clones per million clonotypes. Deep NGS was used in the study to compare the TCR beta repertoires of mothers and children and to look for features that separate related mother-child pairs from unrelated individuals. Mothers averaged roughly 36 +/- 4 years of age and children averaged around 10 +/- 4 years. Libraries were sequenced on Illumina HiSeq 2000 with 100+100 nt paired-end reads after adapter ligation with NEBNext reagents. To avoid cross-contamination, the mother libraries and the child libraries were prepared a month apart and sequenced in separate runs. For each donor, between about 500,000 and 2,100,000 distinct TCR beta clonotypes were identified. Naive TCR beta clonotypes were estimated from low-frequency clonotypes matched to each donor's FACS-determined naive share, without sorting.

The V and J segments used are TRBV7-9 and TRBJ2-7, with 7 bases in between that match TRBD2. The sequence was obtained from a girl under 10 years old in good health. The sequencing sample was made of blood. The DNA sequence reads TGTGCCAGCAGCCTAGGACTAGTGATCCACGAGCAGTACTTC. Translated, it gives CASSLGLVIHEQYF.